Shown below are 13 T cell receptor beta chains from a single sample sequenced in a study of blood T cell repertoires in COVID-19 (TCRdb year 2020). The library came from the immunoSEQ multiplex PCR assay. The immuneACCESS repertoire file appears here via TCRdb, limited to in-frame rearrangements. These files lack a portion of the clones; in checked studies, under half of the deficit traces to unresolved V genes, and the cause of the others is not known. Recorded for this sample are 150,000 to 200,000 clones; roughly 82% of them occurred a single time. The ten biggest clones cover less than 5.5% of the sample. The sample comprised PBMCs or T cells enriched from blood (not recorded which). The receptors here all came from a woman aged 60 to 75 with acute COVID-19.

This clone was found a few times. The V call is TRBV12-5, the J call TRBJ1-2; TRBD1 might be the D (6 bases). The germline gives CDR1 LGHNT, CDR2 FRNRAP. This CDR3 has 12 residues. The germline V and J ends were trimmed by 5 bases and 2 bases, with 6 bases remaining between them. CDR3 loop: CASGQGNYGYTF. Here the CDR3 DNA reads TGTGCTAGTGGTCAGGGGAACTATGGCTACACCTTC.

This clone was observed a single time. No DNA is shown, since the ends of the CDR3 on it are uncertain; the CDR3 is the one TCRdb lists. The chain couples TRBV28 to TRBJ1-2. The germline V gene encodes CDR1 MDHEN and CDR2 SYDVKM. The CDR3 totals 12 residues, both ends included. CDR3 loop: CASSFLERGYTF.

V is TRBV7-9 and J is TRBJ2-5; 7 bases line up with TRBD2. The V gene end was trimmed by 7 bases and the J gene end by 5 bases; junction bases not matched to a gene: 7. Germline CDR1 and CDR2: SEHNR and FQNEAQ (reference sequence). This CDR3 is built from 13 residues. The CDR3 region is CASTWGGSETQYF. CDR3 nucleotide sequence: TGTGCCAGCACCTGGGGGGGGTCGGAGACCCAGTACTTC.

V usage is TRBV6-5 and J usage is TRBJ1-3, with D tentatively TRBD1 (5 bases). Germline CDR1 is MNHEY and CDR2 is SVGAGI. The CDR3 loop spans 15 amino acids. Trimming stripped 5 bases from V and 0 bases from J, with 11 bases between. CDR3 bases: TGTGCCAGCAGTAGACAGACCTCCTCTGGAAACACCATATATTTT. Its translation: CASSRQTSSGNTIYF.

This sequence joins TRBV29-1 and TRBJ2-6; D might be TRBD2 (5 bases). V was pared by 0 bases and J by 11 bases, with 14 bases between. Germline-derived CDR1 and CDR2 are SQVTM and ANQGSEA. The CDR3 is 14 amino acids. CDR3 coding DNA: TGCAGCGTTGAAGAGGGGAGAGACTATCACGTCCTGACTTTC. Protein sequence: CSVEEGRDYHVLTF.

V gene TRBV9 combines with J gene TRBJ2-3; possible D gene TRBD1, 5 bases. Per germline, CDR1 SGDLS and CDR2 YYNGEE. V lost 3 bases and J 2 bases, leaving 16 bases between the germline ends. The CDR3 runs to 16 residues. CDR3 amino acids: CASSAYWQGLTDTQYF. The DNA of the CDR3 is TGTGCCAGCAGCGCCTATTGGCAGGGCCTCACAGATACGCAGTATTTT.

The chain combines TRBV10-3 with TRBJ1-5; D remains ambiguous. In germline, CDR1 is ENHRY, CDR2 SYGVKD. Deletions cut 5 bases from V and 0 bases from J, with 5 bases between. The CDR3 contains 13 residues. CDR3 nucleotides: TGTGCCATCAGTCAAAATAGCAATCAGCCCCAGCATTTT. Translation: CAISQNSNQPQHF.

This chain's CDR3 is CATSSGGPFYGYTF. CDR3 coding DNA: TGTGCCACCAGCTCAGGGGGCCCATTCTATGGCTACACCTTC. The chain has TRBV24-1 and TRBJ1-2; 8 bases map to TRBD1. Germline V gene sequence: CDR1 KGHDR, CDR2 SFDVKD. V shed 7 bases and J 4 bases; nucleotides not matched to a gene: 7. This CDR3 comprises 14 residues.

This clone was seen just once. The chain couples TRBV5-1 to TRBJ1-1; perhaps TRBD1 as D (5 bases). CDR3 size: 16 residues. Germline CDR1 SGHRS, CDR2 YFSETQ. Trimming removed 4 bases at V and 4 bases at J, with 20 bases between. The CDR3 loop is CASSLRQSSMGTEAFF. CDR3 DNA: TGCGCCAGCAGCCTACGACAGTCCAGCATGGGCACTGAAGCTTTCTTT.

This chain uses TRBV19 with TRBJ2-5; TRBD1 matches 9 bases. This CDR3 is built from 17 residues. The V gene end was trimmed by 1 base and the J gene end by 4 bases; junction bases not matched to a gene: 10. Germline loops: CDR1 LNHDA, CDR2 SQIVND (reference sequence). This CDR3 reads CASSIVVTGGRRETQYF. CDR3 bases: TGTGCCAGTAGTATAGTAGTCACAGGGGGCCGGCGAGAGACCCAGTACTTC.

This clone has more than one count but fewer than ten. The chain uses TRBV5-5 and TRBJ1-5; tentative D call: TRBD1 (5 bases). Germline-derived CDR1 and CDR2 are SGHKS and YYEKEE (reference sequence). Trimming took off 0 bases at V and 7 bases at J, with 14 bases between the two ends. This CDR3 is built from 15 residues. The CDR3 coding sequence is TGTGCCAGCAGCTTGGGCTGGGGGAGGGGCCAGCCCCAGCATTTT. It is translated as CASSLGWGRGQPQHF.

The chain employs TRBV28 and TRBJ1-6, with D uncertain. Germline CDR1 MDHEN, CDR2 SYDVKM. The CDR3 is 14 amino acids. The ends were cut back, 6 bases at V and 12 bases at J, with 18 bases in the middle. The CDR3 DNA follows: TGTGCCAGCAGCCGCCCAGGTCGTGTTGGACCCCTCCACTTT. This translates into CASSRPGRVGPLHF.

In its sample, this clone was seen once. The rearrangement links TRBV30 to TRBJ2-7, with D uncertain. V lost 0 bases, J lost 5 bases, and 8 bases lay in between. Germline loops: CDR1 GTSNPN, CDR2 SVGIG (reference sequence). The CDR3 runs 12 residues. The CDR3 sequence is CAWSVSYHEQYF. CDR3 in DNA: TGTGCCTGGAGTGTTAGTTACCACGAGCAGTACTTC.